This TCR beta chain comes out of a study of blood T cell repertoires in COVID-19. Background on the study: Spain, Italy and the United States supplied samples that represented acute and convalescent COVID-19. PBMCs, B-cell-depleted T cells, or T cells provided the cDNA or gDNA that made up the material.

Those enrolled, adults aged roughly 18 to 89 years, came from 25 or so US areas. Authors' analysis steps: Nucleated cell counts were estimated from reference gene primer amplification. The protocol was immunoSEQ multiplex PCR, while the TCRdb copy is restricted to in-frame clones and leaves out a portion. The DNA gave D and trimming, while V, J and clone size come from that table. Altogether about 310,000 clones are present, 85% being singletons, with the ten largest covering 1.9%. V shed 7 bases, J shed 7 bases, and the junction held 9 bases outside the gene matches. Germline V lookup: CDR1 MDHEN, CDR2 SYDVKM. The length of the CDR3 is 13 residues. This clone showed up just a few times.

The sequence was collected from a woman in her twenties or thirties who had been exposed to COVID-19. The sample was PBMCs or T cells enriched from blood (not recorded which). The rearrangement joins TRBV28 to TRBJ1-2; 7 bases are shared with TRBD1. DNA for the CDR3: TGTGCCAGCACCATAGAGGGGGCTCGTGGCTACACCTTC. Translation: CASTIEGARGYTF.